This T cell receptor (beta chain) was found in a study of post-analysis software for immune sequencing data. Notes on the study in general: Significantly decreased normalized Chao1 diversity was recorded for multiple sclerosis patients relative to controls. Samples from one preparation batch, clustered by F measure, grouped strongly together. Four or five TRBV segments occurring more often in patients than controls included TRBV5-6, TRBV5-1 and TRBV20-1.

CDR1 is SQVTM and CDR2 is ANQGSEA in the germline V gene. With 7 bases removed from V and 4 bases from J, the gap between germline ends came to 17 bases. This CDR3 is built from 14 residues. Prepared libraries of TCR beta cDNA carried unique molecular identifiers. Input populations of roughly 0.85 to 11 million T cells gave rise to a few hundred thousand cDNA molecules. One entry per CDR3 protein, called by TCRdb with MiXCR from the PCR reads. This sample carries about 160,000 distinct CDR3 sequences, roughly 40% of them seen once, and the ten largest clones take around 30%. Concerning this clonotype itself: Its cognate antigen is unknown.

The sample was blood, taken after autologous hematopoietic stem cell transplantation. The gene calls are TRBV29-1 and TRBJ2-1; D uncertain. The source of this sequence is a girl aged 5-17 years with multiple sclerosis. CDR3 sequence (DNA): TGCAGCGGGACGGGCCTCAGGATGTACAATGAGCAGTTCTTC. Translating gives CSGTGLRMYNEQFF.